A selection of T cell receptor beta chains follows, all from one sample in a study of T-cell memory formation after mild COVID-19. Using its own MiXCR run on the 5' RACE reads, TCRdb lists one record per CDR3 protein. The sample includes about 390,000 distinct CDR3 sequences, more than 20% of them seen just once. Sequencing input: PBMCs or a T cell subset sorted from them (not recorded which). Receptors were obtained from an adult woman who had mild COVID-19 (a few samples of this study predate the infection). Cell type and time point are not known. Each CDR3 is given with its conserved first and last residue. A D gene is named only where the DNA matches it firmly. Rows may omit the clone size; those that give it use once, few, many or a size class.

d_call,j_call,v_call,clone_size,cdr3_nt,cdr3_aa
TRBD1,TRBJ1-6,TRBV5-1,-,TGCGCCAGCAGCCCCGAGGGGGCCCGTAATTCACCCCTCCACTTT,CASSPEGARNSPLHF
-,TRBJ2-3,TRBV5-1,few,TGCGCCAGCAGCCAGGGCTCGGTGGCAGATACGCAGTATTTT,CASSQGSVADTQYF
-,TRBJ2-3,TRBV5-1,-,TGCGCCAGCAGAAAGGAGGGCCAAAACACAGATACGCAGTATTTT,CASRKEGQNTDTQYF
-,TRBJ2-3,TRBV27,few,TGTGCCAGCAGTTTATATGGTGCCCTCACAGATACGCAGTATTTT,CASSLYGALTDTQYF
TRBD2,TRBJ2-1,TRBV11-2,-,TGTGCCAGCAGAGAGTTAGCGGGTCCAGGATACAATGAGCAGTTCTTC,CASRELAGPGYNEQFF
TRBD2,TRBJ2-5,TRBV20-1,-,TGCAGTGCTAGAGGAGGACTAGTGCAAGAGACCCAGTACTTC,CSARGGLVQETQYF
TRBD1,TRBJ2-7,TRBV4-1,-,TGCGCCAGCAGCCAAGATAACAGGGGCGAGCAGTACTTC,CASSQDNRGEQYF
TRBD2,TRBJ2-3,TRBV7-6,many,TGTGCCAGCAGCGATCTAGCGGGTAGCACAGATACGCAGTATTTT,CASSDLAGSTDTQYF
-,TRBJ2-3,TRBV25-1,-,TGTGCCAGCAGTGAAGGAGGGTCTGAAGGTACGCAGTATTTT,CASSEGGSEGTQYF
-,TRBJ2-7,TRBV15,few,TGTGCCACCAGCAGAGATTTGATGCAGATGGTGACTCAAGGCGAGCAGTACTTC,CATSRDLMQMVTQGEQYF
TRBD2,TRBJ2-3,TRBV30,once,TGTGCCTGGAGTGTAGGACTAGCGGTTGATCGTACAGATACGCAGTATTTT,CAWSVGLAVDRTDTQYF
TRBD1,TRBJ1-2,TRBV20-1,-,TGCAGTGCTAGAGATTCAATACAGGGGCTCGGCTATGGCTACACCTTC,CSARDSIQGLGYGYTF
-,TRBJ2-7,TRBV14,-,TGTGCCAGCAGCCAAGATCTAGGGCTCTCCTACGAGCAGTACTTC,CASSQDLGLSYEQYF
-,TRBJ2-1,TRBV5-1,many,TGCGCCAGCAGCTTGTTCCCGGGTAGCAATGAGCAGTTCTTC,CASSLFPGSNEQFF
-,TRBJ2-7,TRBV4-1,-,TGCGCCAGCAGCCTAGGCGCGGGACTCTTCTACGAGCAGTACTTC,CASSLGAGLFYEQYF
-,TRBJ2-3,TRBV19,few,TGTGCCACCGCTGCGCAGGGCATCAGTTTTGCTAGCACAGATACGCAGTATTTT,CATAAQGISFASTDTQYF
-,TRBJ2-1,TRBV29-1,-,TGCAGCGTTAATTTCGTGGGAGGTAACCCATACAATGAGCAGTTCTTC,CSVNFVGGNPYNEQFF
-,TRBJ1-4,TRBV6-5,-,TGTGCCAGCCGACCCCCCTTCAAGGATGAAAAACTGTTTTTT,CASRPPFKDEKLFF
TRBD2,TRBJ2-3,TRBV20-1,-,TGCAGTGCAGAACCGCACGGACTAGTTTCGCAGTATTTT,CSAEPHGLVSQYF
-,TRBJ2-2,TRBV7-6,-,TGTGCCAGCAGCCCCCGCGCGGGAACGAACACCGGGGAGCTGTTTTTT,CASSPRAGTNTGELFF
-,TRBJ1-1,TRBV7-3,-,TGTGCCAGTCGGGGTGTTTGGAACACTGAAGCTTTCTTT,CASRGVWNTEAFF
-,TRBJ1-1,TRBV6-2/TRBV6-3,-,TGTGCCAGCAGTTATTCAGGGGTGAACACTGAAGCTTTCTTT,CASSYSGVNTEAFF
-,TRBJ1-5,TRBV18,many,TGTGCCAGCTCACCAGAGGACGGTAGCAATCAGCCCCAGCATTTT,CASSPEDGSNQPQHF
-,TRBJ2-1,TRBV7-8,-,TGTGCCAGCAGCCGCGACATCGGGACGCTGAATACCTACAATGAGCAGTTCTTC,CASSRDIGTLNTYNEQFF
-,TRBJ2-7,TRBV12-3/TRBV12-4,few,TGTGCCAGCAAGCATGGGGGGTACGAGCAGTACTTC,CASKHGGYEQYF
TRBD2,TRBJ2-2,TRBV7-6,-,TGTGCCAGCAGCTTAGGGTTAGCGGGGGGGCCTTCGTACACCGGGGAGCTGTTTTTT,CASSLGLAGGPSYTGELFF
TRBD2,TRBJ2-1,TRBV24-1,many,TGTGCCACCAGTGATTTAACTAGCGGACATTACAATGAGCAGTTCTTC,CATSDLTSGHYNEQFF
-,TRBJ1-1,TRBV7-9,-,TGTGCCAGCAGCCCAGGCGGGCAGCTGAACACTGAAGCTTTCTTT,CASSPGGQLNTEAFF
-,TRBJ2-2,TRBV27,few,TGTGCCAGCAGTTTATCAGGTTACACCGGGGAGCTGTTTTTT,CASSLSGYTGELFF
-,TRBJ2-7,TRBV11-2,few,TGTGCCAGCAGCCCGGACGGGGTCTACGAGCAGTACTTC,CASSPDGVYEQYF
-,TRBJ1-1,TRBV5-6,-,TGTGCCAGCAGCTTAGCAGAATATCTGGGGGCTTTCTTT,CASSLAEYLGAFF
-,TRBJ2-3,TRBV24-1,few,TGTGCCACCAGTGACCTTGAGGCGGATGTAGCAGATACGCAGTATTTT,CATSDLEADVADTQYF
-,TRBJ2-7,TRBV3-1,few,TGTGCCAGCAGCCAAGCCGTCAGTGGGAGAGGAAAAGAGCAGTACTTC,CASSQAVSGRGKEQYF
TRBD2,TRBJ2-1,TRBV4-3,-,TGCGCCAGCAGCCCAGCTCTAGCGGGTCACTCCTACAATGAGCAGTTCTTC,CASSPALAGHSYNEQFF
TRBD2,TRBJ2-1,TRBV7-2,-,TGTGCCAGCGTCATTAATAGCGGGAGGGAGGGGATCGGGTACAATGAGCAGTTCTTC,CASVINSGREGIGYNEQFF
-,TRBJ2-5,TRBV5-1,-,TGCGCCAGCAGCTCAGAGGGCTACGAGACCCAGTACTTC,CASSSEGYETQYF
-,TRBJ1-2,TRBV25-1,few,TGTGCCAGCAGTGATACAACAGGGAACTATGGCTACACCTTC,CASSDTTGNYGYTF
TRBD1,TRBJ2-1,TRBV25-1,few,TGTGCCAGCAGTGCGACAGGGTCGTTGATAGGTGACAATGAGCAGTTCTTC,CASSATGSLIGDNEQFF
-,TRBJ2-3,TRBV27,-,TGTGCCAGCAGTTTAAGAGGAGACAGCGCGGATACGCAGTATTTT,CASSLRGDSADTQYF
-,TRBJ1-2,TRBV6-5,-,TGTGCCAGCAGTTACTCGAGCCGGGGTTTCGCCTATGGCTACACCTTC,CASSYSSRGFAYGYTF
-,TRBJ2-5,TRBV5-1,many,TGCGCCAGCAGCAGCCAAGGACAGAGTCAAGAGACCCAGTACTTC,CASSSQGQSQETQYF
TRBD1,TRBJ2-7,TRBV2,-,TGTGCCAGCAGTGAATCCGTGACAGGGCACTACGAGCAGTACTTC,CASSESVTGHYEQYF
-,TRBJ2-5,TRBV19,few,TGTGCCAGCCCCGCGGGGAAAATTCCCCTTCAAGAGACCCAGTACTTC,CASPAGKIPLQETQYF
TRBD1,TRBJ2-1,TRBV11-3,-,TGTGCCAGCAGAAGCACAGGGGGCCCCAACAATGAGCAGTTCTTC,CASRSTGGPNNEQFF
-,TRBJ2-2,TRBV12-3/TRBV12-4,-,TGTGCCAGCAAACTACAGGGTAGGACCGGGGAGCTGTTTTTT,CASKLQGRTGELFF
TRBD2,TRBJ2-7,TRBV3-1,-,TGTGCCAGCAGCCAAGATCTGACTAGCAACCGCTACGAGCAGTACTTC,CASSQDLTSNRYEQYF
-,TRBJ2-2,TRBV7-2,-,TGTGCCAGCAGCTTGGAATTGGGTGCCGGGGAGCTGTTTTTT,CASSLELGAGELFF
-,TRBJ1-1,TRBV6-5,-,TGTGCCAGCAGTTACGCTGGCGGACTGAACACTGAAGCTTTCTTT,CASSYAGGLNTEAFF
TRBD2,TRBJ2-3,TRBV7-8,many,TGTGCCAGCAGCTTAGAGTGGCGGGGGGGATCTAGCACAGATACGCAGTATTTT,CASSLEWRGGSSTDTQYF
TRBD1,TRBJ1-2,TRBV2,few,TGTGCCAGCAGTCCGGACAGGGGGCCTATTGGCTACACCTTC,CASSPDRGPIGYTF
TRBD1,TRBJ1-1,TRBV10-3,few,TGTGCCACCCGGACAGGCGAGAACACTGAAGCTTTCTTT,CATRTGENTEAFF
TRBD1,TRBJ2-7,TRBV12-3/TRBV12-4,few,TGTGCCAGCAGACCTGGGACAGCACAATACTACGAGCAGTACTTC,CASRPGTAQYYEQYF
-,TRBJ2-3,TRBV3-1,few,TGTGCCAGCAGCAAGGGCCGCATACGACTTAACACAGATACGCAGTATTTT,CASSKGRIRLNTDTQYF
TRBD2,TRBJ2-7,TRBV7-2,-,TGTGCCAGCAGCCCCCTCGGACTAGCGGGAGTGAACGAGCAGTACTTC,CASSPLGLAGVNEQYF